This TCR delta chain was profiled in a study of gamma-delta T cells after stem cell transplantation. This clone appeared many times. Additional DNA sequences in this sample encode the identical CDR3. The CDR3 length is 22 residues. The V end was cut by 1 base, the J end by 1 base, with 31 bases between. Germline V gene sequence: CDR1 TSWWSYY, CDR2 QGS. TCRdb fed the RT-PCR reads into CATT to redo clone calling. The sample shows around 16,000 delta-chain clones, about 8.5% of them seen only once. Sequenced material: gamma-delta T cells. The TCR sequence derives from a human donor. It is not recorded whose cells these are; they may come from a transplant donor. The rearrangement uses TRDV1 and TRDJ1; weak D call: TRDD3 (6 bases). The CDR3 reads CALGEQNPGAYDLSGLTDKLIF. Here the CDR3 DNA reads TGTGCTCTTGGGGAACAGAATCCTGGGGCATACGATTTATCGGGTCTCACCGATAAACTCATCTTT.